This TCR beta chain was retrieved from a study of T cells in Graves' hyperthyroidism and ophthalmopathy. This CDR3 is built from 16 residues. Trimming took off 0 bases at V and 7 bases at J, with 15 bases between the two ends. Germline V CDR1 and CDR2: KGHDR, SFDVKD. RNA transcripts provided the source from which TCR beta CDR3 regions were amplified. The TCR CDR3 first-round RT-PCR relied on the HTBI primer set. TCRdb redid the calling of the multiplex PCR reads with MiXCR, one entry per CDR3 protein. The sample gives hundreds of thousands of distinct CDR3 sequences, 18% of which show up once; over 15% is in the top ten.

Sequencing was carried out using blood. The J gene is TRBJ1-5, the V gene TRBV24-1; D unclear. The receptor's source is a woman aged 45-60 years with Graves' hyperthyroidism that later progressed to Graves' ophthalmopathy. This CDR3 is CATSDLRTQTGQPQHF. CDR3 nucleotide sequence: TGTGCCACCAGTGATTTGCGTACCCAAACGGGCCAGCCCCAGCATTTT.